This T cell receptor beta chain was profiled in a study of response to subunit inactivated influenza vaccine (dated by TCRdb to the late 2010s). Describing the broader study: Deep quantitative T cell receptor repertoire profiling was used in the study to track responses to a trivalent subunit inactivated influenza vaccine. The paper's findings and limits, for the study overall: The authors proposed that each seasonal influenza vaccination may bring in only a limited number of new T cells.

The CDR3 sequence holds 14 residues, the cysteine and phenylalanine included. Kept here is only the CDR3 DNA, which spans 42 bases and is read in frame from base 1. The V end loses 6 bases and the J end loses 0 bases, and a stretch of 13 bases separates them. The germline V gene (reference sequence) provides CDR1 DFQATT and CDR2 SNEGSKA. At least ten counts were recorded for this clonotype. Its binding antigen is unknown. The record has no base qualities; no much larger clone is one base away. Libraries were prepared through RT-PCR. TCRdb records Illumina HiSeq 2500 as the sequencer. TCRdb's own reprocessing of the public reads used fastp at Q25 and MiXCR and kept productive beta chains. Every entry covers one CDR3 protein and lists the most common genes and DNA from its rows. The sample table contains roughly 170,000 distinct CDR3 sequences; only one count was recorded for nearly 9.5% of them. The top ten hold roughly 10% of the sample.

The sequence is built from TRBV20-1 and TRBJ2-3; TRBD2 is possibly the D segment (6 matching bases). The sample was non-naive T cells sorted from PBMCs, taken on the day of vaccination. Sample cell subset or site, as interpreted from the label and publication: memory T cell fraction. The source is a man aged 45-65 years who received an inactivated influenza vaccine. Donor details come from another sample of the same person, matched by shared clones. Here is the DNA: TGCAGTGCCCTAGGAGGGACTAGCACAGATACGCAGTATTTT. Its protein is CSALGGTSTDTQYF.